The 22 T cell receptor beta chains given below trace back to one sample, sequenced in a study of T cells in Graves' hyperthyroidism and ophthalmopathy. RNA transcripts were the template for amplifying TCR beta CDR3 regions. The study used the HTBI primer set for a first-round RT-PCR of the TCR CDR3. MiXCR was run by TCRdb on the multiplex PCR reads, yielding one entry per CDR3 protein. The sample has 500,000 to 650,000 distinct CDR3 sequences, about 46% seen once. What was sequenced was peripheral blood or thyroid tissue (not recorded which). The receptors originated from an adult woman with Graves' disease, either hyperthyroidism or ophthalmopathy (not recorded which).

The CDR3 DNA sequence: TGTGCCAGCAGCCAAGCGGACAGGAGCTTTGGGGCCCAGCATTTT. Its protein product is CASSQADRSFGAQHF. The chain uses TRBV11-1 and TRBJ1-5, with TRBD1 identical over 7 bases. From germline, CDR1 is SGHAT and CDR2 FQDESV (reference sequence). The CDR3 extends over 15 amino acids. J was trimmed by 11 bases and V by 5 bases; bases with no gene match: 15. The variable domain in full, completed from reference TRBV11-1 and TRBJ1-5, reads EAEVAQSPRYKITEKSQAVAFWCDPISGHATLYWYRQILGQGPELLVQFQDESVVDDSQLPKDRFSAERLKGVDSTLKIQPAELGDSAMYLCASSQADRSFGAQHFGDGTRLSIL.

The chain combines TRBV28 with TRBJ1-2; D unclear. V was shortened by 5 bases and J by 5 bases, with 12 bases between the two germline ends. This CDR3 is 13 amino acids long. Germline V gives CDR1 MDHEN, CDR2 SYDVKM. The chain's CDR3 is CASSLSPKYGYTF. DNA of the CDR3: TGTGCCAGCAGTCTCTCTCCAAAATATGGCTACACCTTC.

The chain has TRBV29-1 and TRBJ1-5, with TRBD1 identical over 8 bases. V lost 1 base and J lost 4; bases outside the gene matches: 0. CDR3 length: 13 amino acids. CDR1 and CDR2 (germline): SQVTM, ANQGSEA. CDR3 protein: CSVEGTGNQPQHF. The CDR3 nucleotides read TGCAGCGTTGAAGGGACAGGGAATCAGCCCCAGCATTTT.

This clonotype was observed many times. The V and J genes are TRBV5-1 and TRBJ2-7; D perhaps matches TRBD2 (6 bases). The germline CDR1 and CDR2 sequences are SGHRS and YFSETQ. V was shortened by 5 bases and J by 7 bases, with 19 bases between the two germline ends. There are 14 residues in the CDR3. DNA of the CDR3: TGCGCCAGCAGTACCTCCGGGAGTGGATGGGAGCAGTACTTC. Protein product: CASSTSGSGWEQYF.

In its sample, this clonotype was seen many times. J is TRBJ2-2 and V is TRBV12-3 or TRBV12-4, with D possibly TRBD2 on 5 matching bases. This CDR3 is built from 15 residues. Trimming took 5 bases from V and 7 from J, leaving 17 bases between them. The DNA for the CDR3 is TGTGCCAGCAGTCCACGAGGGCCTAAGATCGGGGAGCTGTTTTTT. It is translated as CASSPRGPKIGELFF.

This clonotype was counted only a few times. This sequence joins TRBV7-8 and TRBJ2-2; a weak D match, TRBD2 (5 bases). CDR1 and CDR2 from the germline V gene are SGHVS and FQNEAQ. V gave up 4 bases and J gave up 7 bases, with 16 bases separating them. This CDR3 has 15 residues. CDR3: CASSSLTGGNGELFF. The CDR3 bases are TGTGCCAGCAGCTCCCTCACCGGAGGTAACGGGGAGCTGTTTTTT.

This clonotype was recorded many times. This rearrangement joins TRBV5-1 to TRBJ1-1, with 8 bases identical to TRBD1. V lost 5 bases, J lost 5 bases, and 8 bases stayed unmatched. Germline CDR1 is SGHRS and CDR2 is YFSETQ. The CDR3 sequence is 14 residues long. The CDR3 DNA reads TGCGCCAGCAGTTATATACAGGGGGAAACTGAAGCTTTCTTT. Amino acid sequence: CASSYIQGETEAFF.

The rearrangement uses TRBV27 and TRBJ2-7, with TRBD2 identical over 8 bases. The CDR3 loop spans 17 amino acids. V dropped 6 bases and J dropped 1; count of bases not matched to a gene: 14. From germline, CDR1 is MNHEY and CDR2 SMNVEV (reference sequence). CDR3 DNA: TGTGCCAGCAGCTCCATCCCTCCGGGACTAGGTTCCTACGAGCAGTACTTC. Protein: CASSSIPPGLGSYEQYF.

The CDR3 region has the DNA TGTGCCAGACGGACTAGCGGGTCCTACGAGCAGTACTTC. Its translation is CARRTSGSYEQYF. V and J are TRBV2 and TRBJ2-7, with TRBD2 identical over 11 bases. There are 13 residues in the CDR3. Germline V gives CDR1 SNHLY, CDR2 FYNNEI. The V and J ends lost 9 bases and 1 base, in that order; junction bases with no gene match: 2.

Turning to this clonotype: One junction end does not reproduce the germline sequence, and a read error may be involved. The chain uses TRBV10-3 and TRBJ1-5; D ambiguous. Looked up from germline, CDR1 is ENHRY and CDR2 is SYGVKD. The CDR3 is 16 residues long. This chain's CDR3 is CASSPPQVVWPQPQHF. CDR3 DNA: TGTGCCAGCAGTCCACCCCAGGTGGTTTGGCCTCAGCCCCAGCATTTT.

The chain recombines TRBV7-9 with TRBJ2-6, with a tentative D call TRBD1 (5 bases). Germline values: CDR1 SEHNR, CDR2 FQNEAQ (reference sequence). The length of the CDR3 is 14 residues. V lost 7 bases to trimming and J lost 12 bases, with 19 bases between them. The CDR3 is CASTKPSGFGVLTF. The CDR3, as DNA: TGTGCCAGCACTAAACCGTCAGGGTTCGGCGTCCTGACTTTC.

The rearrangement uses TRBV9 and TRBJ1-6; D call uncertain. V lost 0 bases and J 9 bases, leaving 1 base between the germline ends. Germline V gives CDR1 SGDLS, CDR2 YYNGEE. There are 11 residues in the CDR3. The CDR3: CASSVGSPLHF. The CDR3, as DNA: TGTGCCAGCAGCGTAGGTTCACCCCTCCACTTT.

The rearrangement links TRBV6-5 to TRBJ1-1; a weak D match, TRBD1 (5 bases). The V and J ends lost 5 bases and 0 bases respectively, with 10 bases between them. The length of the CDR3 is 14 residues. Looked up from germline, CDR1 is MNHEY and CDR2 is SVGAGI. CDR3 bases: TGTGCCAGCAGTCAACCAGGGTTGAACACTGAAGCTTTCTTT. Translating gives CASSQPGLNTEAFF.

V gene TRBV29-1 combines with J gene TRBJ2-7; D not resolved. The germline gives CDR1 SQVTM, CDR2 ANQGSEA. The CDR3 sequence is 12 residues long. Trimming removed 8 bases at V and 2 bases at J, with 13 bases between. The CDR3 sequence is CSLVGRTYEQYF. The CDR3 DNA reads TGCAGCTTAGTCGGCAGGACCTACGAGCAGTACTTC.

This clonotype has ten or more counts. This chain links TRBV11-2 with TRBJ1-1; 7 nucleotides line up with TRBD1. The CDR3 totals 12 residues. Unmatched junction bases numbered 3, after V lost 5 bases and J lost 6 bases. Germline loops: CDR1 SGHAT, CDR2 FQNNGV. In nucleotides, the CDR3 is TGTGCCAGCAGCCGCGACAGGGCTGAAGCTTTCTTT. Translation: CASSRDRAEAFF.

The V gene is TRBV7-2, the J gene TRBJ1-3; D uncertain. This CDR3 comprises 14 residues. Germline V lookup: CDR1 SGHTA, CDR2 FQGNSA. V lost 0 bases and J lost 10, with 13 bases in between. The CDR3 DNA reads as TGTGCCAGCAGCTTAGCGCGAACTAGCGGGACCATATATTTT. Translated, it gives CASSLARTSGTIYF.

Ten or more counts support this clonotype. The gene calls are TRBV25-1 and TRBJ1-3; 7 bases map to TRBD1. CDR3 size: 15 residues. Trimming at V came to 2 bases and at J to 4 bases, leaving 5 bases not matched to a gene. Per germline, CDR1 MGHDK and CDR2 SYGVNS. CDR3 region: CASSEAGGIGNTIYF. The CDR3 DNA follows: TGTGCCAGCAGTGAAGCAGGGGGGATCGGAAACACCATATATTTT. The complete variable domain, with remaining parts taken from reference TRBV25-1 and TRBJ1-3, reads EADIYQTPRYLVIGTGKKITLECSQTMGHDKMYWYQQDPGMELHLIHYSYGVNSTEKGDLSSESTVSRIRTEHFPLTLESARPSHTSQYLCASSEAGGIGNTIYFGEGSWLTVV.

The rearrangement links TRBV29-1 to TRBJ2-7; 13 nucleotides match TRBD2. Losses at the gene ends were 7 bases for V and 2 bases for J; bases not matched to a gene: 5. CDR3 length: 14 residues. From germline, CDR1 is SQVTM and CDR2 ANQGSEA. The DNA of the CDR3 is TGCAGCGGAGGGACTAGCGGGGCGACCTACGAGCAGTACTTC. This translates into CSGGTSGATYEQYF.

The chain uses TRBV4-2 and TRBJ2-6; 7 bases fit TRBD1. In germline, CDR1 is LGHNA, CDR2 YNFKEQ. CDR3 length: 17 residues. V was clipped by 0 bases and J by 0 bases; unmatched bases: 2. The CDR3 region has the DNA TGTGCCAGCAGCCAAGAGAACAGGGGCTCTGGGGCCAACGTCCTGACTTTC. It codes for CASSQENRGSGANVLTF.

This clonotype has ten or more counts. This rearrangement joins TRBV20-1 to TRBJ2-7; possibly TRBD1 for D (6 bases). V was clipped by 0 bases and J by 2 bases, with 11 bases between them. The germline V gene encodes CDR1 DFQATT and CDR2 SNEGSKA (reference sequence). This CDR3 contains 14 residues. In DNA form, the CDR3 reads TGCAGTGCTAGAGATCGAGAGGGGGCCTACGAGCAGTACTTC. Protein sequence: CSARDREGAYEQYF.

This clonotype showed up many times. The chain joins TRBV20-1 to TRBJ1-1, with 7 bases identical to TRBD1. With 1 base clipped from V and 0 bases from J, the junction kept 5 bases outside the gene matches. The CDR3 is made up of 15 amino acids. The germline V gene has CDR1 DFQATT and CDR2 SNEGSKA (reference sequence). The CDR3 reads CSARADRAMNTEAFF. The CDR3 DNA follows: TGCAGTGCTAGAGCTGACAGGGCCATGAACACTGAAGCTTTCTTT.

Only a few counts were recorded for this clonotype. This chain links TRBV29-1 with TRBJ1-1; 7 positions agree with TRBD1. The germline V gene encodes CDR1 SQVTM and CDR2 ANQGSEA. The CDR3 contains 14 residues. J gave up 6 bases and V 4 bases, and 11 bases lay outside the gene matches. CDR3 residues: CSVGSGQNLSEAFF. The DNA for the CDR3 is TGCAGCGTTGGGTCGGGACAGAACCTCTCTGAAGCTTTCTTT.